This TCR beta chain was identified during a study of OX40 agonist ivuxolimab in advanced cancers. Study as a whole: Patients were infused with ivuxolimab every 2 weeks at 0.01 to 10 mg/kg. The study, taken as a whole, reports: Those patients achieving a partial response at 0.1-3.0 mg/kg showed among the lowest clonal expansion. Dosing at 0.1 to 3.0 mg/kg was accompanied by clonal expansion of CD4+ and CD8+ blood T cells by week 6. The authors also found low normalized T-cell clonal expansion in some nonresponders.

Germline CDR1 LNHDA, CDR2 SQIVND (reference sequence). This CDR3 spans 14 amino acids. Trimming removed 5 bases from V and 0 bases from J, with 11 bases in between. Produced via immunoSEQ multiplex PCR; TCRdb's table is partial and in-frame only. The sample yields approximately 74,000 clones, 90% to 95% seen once. Concerning this clone: The antigen remains unidentified.

This material consisted of CD4+ or CD8+ T cells sorted from blood, taken in a trial of the OX40 agonist ivuxolimab. The clonotype originates from an adult with an advanced solid tumor such as melanoma, head and neck, liver or kidney cancer. V usage is TRBV19 and J usage is TRBJ2-7, with a possible D match to TRBD2 (5 bases). The DNA of the CDR3 is TGTGCCAGTAGTGAATACGGGGACTCCTACGAGCAGTACTTC. Protein product: CASSEYGDSYEQYF. Full variable domain (rest looked up from reference TRBV19 and TRBJ2-7): DGGITQSPKYLFRKEGQNVTLSCEQNLNHDAMYWYRQDPGQGLRLIYYSQIVNDFQKGDIAEGYSVSREKKESFPLTVTSAQKNPTAFYLCASSEYGDSYEQYFGPGTRLTVT.